This T cell receptor beta chain was captured by sequencing in a study of blood T cell repertoires in COVID-19. Study context: The United States, Italy and Spain supplied acute and convalescent COVID-19 samples. PBMCs, B-cell-depleted T cells, or T cells were the source of the cDNA or gDNA that made up the material.

Original data processing: By means of reference gene primer amplification, nucleated cell counts were estimated. Sequencing used immunoSEQ multiplex PCR; TCRdb keeps in-frame clones, though not all of them. V and J calls and clone size are as listed in that table; D and trimming were resolved from the DNA. The sample consists of about 250,000 clones, approximately 84% of them appearing once. This clone was counted only a few times. The V end lost 4 bases, the J end lost 5 bases, and 12 bases lay between the germline ends. The CDR3 spans 13 residues. Germline CDR1 and CDR2: SGHRS and YFSETQ. This chain links TRBV5-1 with TRBJ2-5; D is possibly TRBD1 (6 bases). Sequenced: peripheral blood. The sequence derives from a man in his fifties with acute or convalescent COVID-19. CDR3 sequence: CASSRNRGETQYF. The CDR3, as DNA: TGCGCCAGCAGCCGGAATAGGGGGGAGACCCAGTACTTC. The whole variable domain, filled in from reference TRBV5-1 and TRBJ2-5, reads KAGVTQTPRYLIKTRGQQVTLSCSPISGHRSVSWYQQTPGQGLQFLFEYFSETQRNKGNFPGRFSGRQFSNSRSEMNVSTLELGDSALYLCASSRNRGETQYFGPGTRLLVL.